This T cell receptor (beta chain) came from a study of cytomegalovirus exposure and HLA in healthy donors (dated by TCRdb to 2015 to 2018). About the investigation overall: According to an earlier analysis of several hundred of the donors, about 179 million T cells yielded 117 million unique TCR beta sequences and about 300 Gb of sequence data. Typing coverage varied by locus: roughly 629-640 donors for A, B, C, DRB1 and DQB1; 500 to 550 for DQA1; around 610 for DPA1; more than 450 for DPB1. An earlier analysis of nearly 600 of the donors applied high-throughput TCR beta sequencing to assess whether each TCR beta V gene segment acted as functional or pseudogenic. In a later genetic analysis, genome-wide SNP genotypes for about 60% of the 666 donors were used, and that subset was treated as a discovery cohort. Among the approximately 430 genotyped donors, under 90% belonged to the genetic ancestry cluster associated with self-reported Caucasian donors. Rather than drawing on any new phenotypic data, the later analysis identified candidate immune exposures from TCR beta sequences and the way those sequences occurred across donors. A few DR-DQ haplotypes were handled as single units for association and clustering because linkage in the cohort was strong. In addition to the first cohort of 650 to 750 subjects, a separate validation cohort of approximately 130 different subjects was used. HLA typing included class I and class II loci at four-digit resolution. All discovery cohort repertoires had been generated using a single sequencing platform. The study used immunosequencing to profile the T cell repertoires of hundreds of subjects and linked those repertoires to cytomegalovirus serostatus. A later analysis re-examined previously published TCR beta repertoires from around 670 donors and added high-resolution HLA genotyping to investigate patterns of TCR occurrence. Donor age, sex, ethnicity and CMV serostatus were compiled together with the repertoire data. The aim of the study was to test whether cataloging public T cell receptors could identify signatures of past pathogen exposure. To predict cytomegalovirus infection status, the study combined high-throughput TCR immunosequencing, statistical association of individual TCRs with disease status, and machine learning. An early release that covered several hundred HLA-typed donors contained around 300 gigabases of sequencing data and 85 million to 100 million unique TCR sequences. Across under 500 genotyped donors of the cohort, an average of roughly 250,000 unique TCR beta nucleotide sequences per donor were sequenced, and roughly 18% of those sequences were non-productive.

Overall results and qualifications from the work: An association between a missense DCLRE1C variant and V-gene and J-gene trimming of TCR beta chains was found in a later genetic analysis and replicated in an independent cohort. The classifier was reported to diagnose cytomegalovirus status with high specificity and sensitivity in both the original cohort and the validation cohort. Broadly in line with IMGT annotations, most TCR beta V segments showed up in productive rearrangements about 87% or about 30% of the time in an earlier analysis of 450 to 750 of the donors. Linkage disequilibrium might explain the correlated functional status among segregating V segments, but an unknown experimental factor could not be excluded. Strong co-occurrence of HLA alleles, especially DR and DQ, made assigning TCR associations to individual alleles difficult. Because some donors lacked HLA typing at each locus, the association tests relied only on the typed subset. According to the authors, the approach could potentially be generalized to other disease states and immunological phenotypes. Compared with the roughly 700-donor mean, donors in an Asian-associated ancestry cluster had fewer N-insertions in productive TCRs, according to a later genetic analysis. A group of highly shared sequence variants was considered likely to be a technical artifact of the sequencing pipeline. The presence/absence analyses assumed that sequencing depth was roughly uniform across donors, and that assumption may not be true. In a later analysis, the rate of TCR association differed among HLA loci, with DRB1 alleles having the most associated TCRs and HLA-C alleles having the fewest. Most TCR sequences were seen in very few donors, while some public TCRs were found in many individuals. Only TCR beta chains were sequenced in this cohort, and the absence of alpha or paired-chain data limited detectable features. In a later analysis, HLA-associated TCR beta chains were found to be more clonally expanded and to have lower generation probabilities than equally common non-associated chains. Because counts were too low, about 18 rarely observed V segments, including chromosome 9 orphons, were excluded from the earlier analysis of around 640 of the donors. In a later analysis, several top co-occurrence clusters were reported to appear linked to parvovirus B19, influenza, CMV and Epstein-Barr virus. In vitro tests confirmed that a few of the cytomegalovirus-associated TCR beta chains recognize cytomegalovirus antigens. CMV serostatus was the only immune exposure information available for the cohort. A further reported finding was that TCR beta sequences accurately predicted the HLA-A and HLA-B alleles for most subjects in the first cohort. Specific HLA alleles were associated with over 15,000 TCR beta sequences at a false discovery rate of 0.05 in a later analysis. In the study, around 150 TCR beta chains were listed as associated with cytomegalovirus. In a later analysis, most CMV-associated TCR beta chains were found to appear HLA-restricted, with HLA associations seemingly driven largely by CMV exposure. Some IMGT-functional V segments, including TRBV6-2 and TRBV6-3, could not be distinguished by the 87-base-pair reads and were therefore excluded.

There are 15 amino acids in the CDR3, from cysteine to phenylalanine inclusive. Only the CDR3 region is kept as DNA, spanning 45 bases read in frame from base 1. CDR1 and CDR2 are drawn from the germline V gene: LGHNA, YNFKEQ. The junction carries 13 bases between V and J, which are trimmed by 0 bases and 7 bases respectively. Library creation used the immunoSEQ multiplex PCR assay. The multiplex PCR relied on a mix of 60 forward primers for TCR Vbeta segments and 13 reverse primers for TCR Jbeta segments. The CDR3 region of rearranged TCR beta genes was amplified from genomic DNA by a multiplex PCR assay. The Illumina HiSeq System was used to sequence the amplified TCR beta libraries as 87-base-pair reads. The original pipeline was this. Across the roughly 700 repertoires, a later analysis counted 60 million to 90 million unique TCR beta chains, 9.5 million to 13 million of which were shared by at least two donors. Raw reads were error-corrected and collapsed into unique sequences with a nearest-neighbor algorithm that merged closely related sequences to remove PCR and sequencing errors. Alignment of CDR3 sequences to IMGT reference sequences was used to assign V, D and J gene segments. For a sequence to be retained, a match of at least six nucleotides to both a V gene segment and a J gene segment was required. A rearrangement counted as productive if the CDR3 had no stop codons and remained in frame with V and J, and every other rearrangement counted as non-productive. CDR3 was defined by IMGT convention, running from the second conserved V-encoded cysteine to the conserved J-encoded phenylalanine. In an earlier analysis of around 600 of the donors, sequences lacking an unambiguous match to a single V gene segment were excluded. An earlier analysis of approximately 590 of the donors called V segments functional above 56.7% productive rearrangements and segregating when the between-donor standard deviation exceeded 5%. A statistical classification framework was built for diagnosing cytomegalovirus status from the catalog of TCR beta chain sequences. In a later analysis, TCR nucleotide sequences were compared against IMGT/GENE-DB human TR gene sequences so that V and J genes could be assigned. In a later analysis, CDR3 sequences and most-parsimonious VDJ recombination scenarios were assigned using the TCRdist pipeline. A later analysis defined each TCR beta chain by its CDR3 amino acid sequence plus V-gene family, and excluded reads lacking a unique V-gene family. As a way to deal with suspected cross-contamination and a sequencing artifact, a later analysis dropped 450 to 600 nucleotide sequences that were highly shared and had low generation probability. In a later analysis, a clonal expansion index was calculated for each public chain from normalized within-repertoire ranks of inferred template counts. A later analysis computed generation probabilities with a VDJ recombination model fitted to out-of-frame rearrangements, and checked the results against IGoR. In a later analysis, hypergeometric tests were used to score TCR-TCR, TCR-HLA and TCR-CMV co-occurrence, with a repertoire-size bias correction applied to TCR pairs. False discovery rates were estimated in a later analysis by permuting HLA or CMV assignments 20 times. In a later analysis, co-occurring TCRs were grouped using DBSCAN, with TCRdist sequence similarity added in when clustering inside HLA-allele-positive subsets. For co-occurrence clustering, repertoires with fewer than 30,000 or more than 120,000 public chains were excluded, along with four or five repertoires with anomalous nucleotide sharing. This is the immuneACCESS table as TCRdb keeps it, with only in-frame sequences that have V and J called. A part of the clones is gone; compared with another copy, unresolved V genes explain less than half, and the rest is unexplained. V and J calls plus clone size are reproduced from that table; the DNA served to infer D and trimming. Here the sample has about 160,000 clones; less than 90% occur a single time. The ten largest clones add up to around 5.8% of the sample.

The cohort was made up of about 610 healthy bone marrow donors. At the time of sampling, every cohort member was nominally healthy, though immune exposures that went unrecorded were likely present. The donor tested CMV seropositive and was one of the 289 seropositive cohort members. Each donor provided a peripheral blood sample, and peripheral blood mononuclear cells were used for TCR beta sequencing. Genomic DNA was extracted from the blood cell samples with the Qiagen DNeasy Blood Extraction Kit. A remark on this clone: This receptor's antigen is unknown. No base qualities exist here, and no much larger clone lies one base off it.

The clonotype originates from a male donor in good health and CMV-seropositive. Recombination connected TRBV4-2 to TRBJ1-5; TRBD1 might be the D gene, on 5 matching bases. The sample consisted of PBMCs. The CDR3 has the sequence CASSQDSGGNQPQHF. The sequence in DNA is TGTGCCAGCAGCCAAGATTCCGGGGGGAACCAGCCCCAGCATTTT.